One sample yielded the 29 T cell receptor beta chains listed below, sequenced in a study of blood T cell repertoires in COVID-19. Profiled with immunoSEQ multiplex PCR; TCRdb holds only in-frame clones, not every one. This table has 15,000 to 20,000 clones, 81% appearing once. The sequencing input was peripheral blood. Receptor source: a man between 40 and 49 years old with active or convalescent COVID-19.

This clone showed up just a few times. The chain employs TRBV7-2 and TRBJ2-1; 11 bases are a match to TRBD2. From germline, CDR1 is SGHTA and CDR2 FQGNSA. V trimming: 3 bases; J trimming: 5 bases; junction bases outside the gene matches: 6. The CDR3 is made up of 16 amino acids. CDR3: CASSLGLAGGNNEQFF. The DNA for the CDR3 is TGTGCCAGCAGCTTGGGGCTAGCGGGGGGCAACAATGAGCAGTTCTTC.

J is TRBJ2-3 and V is TRBV5-8, with 8 positions matching TRBD2. The CDR3 length is 16 residues. Germline CDR1 SGHTS, CDR2 YDEGEE. V dropped 0 bases and J dropped 6; count of bases not matched to a gene: 9. The CDR3 here is CASSLGAGGRRDTQYF. CDR3 DNA sequence: TGTGCCAGCAGCTTGGGTGCGGGGGGCCGGCGTGATACGCAGTATTTT.

The chain combines TRBV4-1 with TRBJ1-3; D may be TRBD1 (5 bases). Germline V gives CDR1 MGHRA, CDR2 YSYEKL. Trimming cost V 5 bases and J 3 bases, with 14 bases left between them. The CDR3 has 15 amino acids. The CDR3 loop is CASSYRRQLGNTIYF. The CDR3 DNA reads as TGCGCCAGCAGCTACCGGCGACAGCTTGGAAACACCATATATTTT.

J is TRBJ2-4 and V is TRBV5-6; weak D call: TRBD1 (5 bases). V lost 2 bases to trimming and J lost 1 base, with 10 bases between them. The CDR3 runs to 15 residues. Germline V lookup: CDR1 SGHDT, CDR2 YYEEEE. The CDR3 bases are TGTGCCAGCAGCTTCAGGGTTGGGGCCAAAAACATTCAGTACTTC. It codes for CASSFRVGAKNIQYF.

The rearrangement uses TRBV5-1 and TRBJ2-5; 13 bases are a match to TRBD2. Germline V lookup: CDR1 SGHRS, CDR2 YFSETQ. V gave up 7 bases and J gave up 2 bases; unmatched junction bases: 5. The CDR3 runs to 15 residues. The CDR3 nucleotides read TGCGCCAGCGGACGACTAGCGGGGGGTCAAGAGACCCAGTACTTC. Amino acids: CASGRLAGGQETQYF. Full variable domain (rest looked up from reference TRBV5-1 and TRBJ2-5): KAGVTQTPRYLIKTRGQQVTLSCSPISGHRSVSWYQQTPGQGLQFLFEYFSETQRNKGNFPGRFSGRQFSNSRSEMNVSTLELGDSALYLCASGRLAGGQETQYFGPGTRLLVL.

This clone was observed a handful of times. The chain joins TRBV4-1 to TRBJ2-7; TRBD1 is a possible D gene (5 bases). The V end lost 0 bases, the J end lost 8 bases, and 11 bases lay between the germline ends. CDR1 MGHRA and CDR2 YSYEKL come from the germline V gene. This CDR3 contains 13 residues. CDR3 coding DNA: TGCGCCAGCAGCCAAGACCAGGGAATCAAGCAGTACTTC. It is translated as CASSQDQGIKQYF.

The CDR3 loop is CATSRDFGTGSSGEQFF. Here the CDR3 DNA reads TGTGCCACCAGCAGAGATTTCGGGACAGGGTCTTCGGGTGAGCAGTTCTTC. The chain joins TRBV15 to TRBJ2-1, with 9 positions matching TRBD1. CDR3 size: 17 residues. Losses at the gene ends were 0 bases for V and 9 bases for J; bases not matched to a gene: 12. CDR1 and CDR2 (germline): LNHNV, YYDKDF (reference sequence). The full variable domain, with the rest looked up from reference TRBV15 and TRBJ2-1, is DAMVIQNPRYQVTQFGKPVTLSCSQTLNHNVMYWYQQKSSQAPKLLFHYYDKDFNNEADTPDNFQSRRPNTSFCFLDIRSPGLGDTAMYLCATSRDFGTGSSGEQFFGPGTRLTVL.

This rearrangement joins TRBV5-6 to TRBJ2-5; TRBD2 might be the D (5 bases). Germline V CDR1 and CDR2: SGHDT, YYEEEE. The length of the CDR3 is 15 residues. V lost 4 bases to trimming and J lost 5 bases, with 18 bases between them. Written as DNA, the CDR3 is TGTGCCAGCAGCCCCGGGGTCTCATATGGGGAGACCCAGTACTTC. Protein sequence: CASSPGVSYGETQYF.

The chain joins TRBV4-1 to TRBJ2-1; 9 positions agree with TRBD2. From germline, CDR1 is MGHRA and CDR2 YSYEKL. V was pared by 5 bases and J by 4 bases, with 9 bases of the junction left unmatched. The CDR3 has 16 residues. The CDR3 region is CASSTIASGDYNEQFF. The CDR3 DNA is TGCGCCAGCAGCACCATCGCTAGCGGGGATTACAATGAGCAGTTCTTC.

The V gene is TRBV4-2, the J gene TRBJ1-3; D remains unclear. CDR1 is LGHNA, CDR2 YNFKEQ, per germline. V lost 1 base and J lost 2, with 6 bases in between. The CDR3 runs 14 residues. The CDR3 region has the DNA TGTGCCAGCAGCCAAGCGGGTGCTGGAAACACCATATATTTT. It yields the protein CASSQAGAGNTIYF.

The rearrangement joins TRBV5-6 to TRBJ2-7; maybe TRBD1 (5 bases). Germline V lookup: CDR1 SGHDT, CDR2 YYEEEE. Trimming took 4 bases from V and 2 from J, leaving 16 bases between them. The CDR3 runs 15 residues. CDR3 residues: CASSPQDGATYEQYF. The DNA of the CDR3 is TGTGCCAGCAGCCCACAGGACGGTGCCACCTACGAGCAGTACTTC.

The V gene is TRBV11-2, the J gene TRBJ2-7; the match to TRBD1 covers 7 bases. The germline V gene encodes CDR1 SGHAT and CDR2 FQNNGV. This CDR3 region has 17 residues. Unmatched junction bases numbered 12, after V lost 1 base and J lost 3 bases. The CDR3 loop is CASSLVSRGQVNYEQYF. The DNA of the CDR3 is TGTGCCAGCAGCTTAGTTTCCCGAGGACAGGTTAACTACGAGCAGTACTTC.

V usage is TRBV11-2 and J usage is TRBJ2-7; 8 bases match TRBD1. CDR3 size: 15 residues. J lost 0 bases, V lost 5 bases, and 6 bases had no gene match. Germline-derived CDR1 and CDR2 are SGHAT and FQNNGV. The CDR3 DNA follows: TGTGCCAGCAGCCCGTGGACAGGGACCTCCTACGAGCAGTACTTC. This encodes CASSPWTGTSYEQYF.

This clone was counted a few times. J is TRBJ2-7 and V is TRBV6-5, with D maybe TRBD2 (5 bases). The length of the CDR3 is 13 residues. Trimming removed 6 bases from V and 0 bases from J, with 9 bases in between. Looked up from germline, CDR1 is MNHEY and CDR2 is SVGAGI. CDR3 coding DNA: TGTGCCAGCAGCCAAGAGGGCTCCTACGAGCAGTACTTC. Its translation: CASSQEGSYEQYF.

The chain uses TRBV18 and TRBJ2-1; TRBD2 agrees at 14 bases. Trimming removed 3 bases from V and 5 bases from J; junction bases left unmatched: 3. In germline, CDR1 is KGHSH, CDR2 LQKENI. This CDR3 is 16 amino acids long. This CDR3 reads CASSPWTSGGNNEQFF. CDR3 DNA: TGTGCCAGCTCACCCTGGACTAGCGGGGGGAACAATGAGCAGTTCTTC.

The gene calls are TRBV25-1 and TRBJ2-5, with TRBD2 matching 14 bases. From germline, CDR1 is MGHDK and CDR2 SYGVNS. This CDR3 is built from 17 residues. The trim removed 8 bases at V and 5 bases at J, leaving 13 bases unmatched. Written as DNA, the CDR3 is TGTGCCAGCGCTCGACTAGCGGGGGGGCCACTGGTGGAGACCCAGTACTTC. Translation: CASARLAGGPLVETQYF. The complete variable domain, with remaining parts taken from reference TRBV25-1 and TRBJ2-5, reads EADIYQTPRYLVIGTGKKITLECSQTMGHDKMYWYQQDPGMELHLIHYSYGVNSTEKGDLSSESTVSRIRTEHFPLTLESARPSHTSQYLCASARLAGGPLVETQYFGPGTRLLVL.

V usage is TRBV27 and J usage is TRBJ1-1; D possibly corresponds to TRBD1 (6 bases). The CDR3 sequence is 13 residues long. Trimming pared 8 bases from V and 6 bases from J, leaving 16 bases between. Germline V gene lookup returns CDR1 MNHEY and CDR2 SMNVEV (reference sequence). Here the CDR3 DNA reads TGTGCCAGCCGTGCAGGGGTATGGGCTGAAGCTTTCTTT. It encodes CASRAGVWAEAFF.

This clone has a single count. V is TRBV5-1 and J is TRBJ2-4; no firm D call. This CDR3 is 13 amino acids long. Trimming left V 0 bases short and J 5 bases short, with 6 bases between. Germline CDR1 SGHRS, CDR2 YFSETQ. In DNA, the CDR3 is TGCGCCAGCAGCTTGGGTTATGAAAACATTCAGTACTTC. Protein: CASSLGYENIQYF. Drawing the rest from reference TRBV5-1 and TRBJ2-4, the complete variable domain is KAGVTQTPRYLIKTRGQQVTLSCSPISGHRSVSWYQQTPGQGLQFLFEYFSETQRNKGNFPGRFSGRQFSNSRSEMNVSTLELGDSALYLCASSLGYENIQYFGAGTRLSVL.

This chain uses TRBV9 with TRBJ1-2; TRBD1 matches 9 bases. The CDR3 sequence is 13 residues long. V lost 3 bases and J lost 7; bases outside the gene matches: 4. CDR1 is SGDLS and CDR2 is YYNGEE in the germline V gene. This CDR3 reads CASSGQGVGGYTF. DNA of the CDR3: TGTGCCAGCAGCGGACAGGGGGTTGGTGGCTACACCTTC.

The chain recombines TRBV30 with TRBJ2-5; D is unresolved. Germline V gene lookup returns CDR1 GTSNPN and CDR2 SVGIG (reference sequence). V gave up 5 bases and J gave up 5 bases, with 12 bases separating them. This CDR3 is 12 amino acids long. The CDR3 loop reads CAWGLGLETQYF. The DNA for the CDR3 is TGTGCCTGGGGCCTAGGCTTGGAGACCCAGTACTTC. The entire variable domain, with the rest obtained from reference TRBV30 and TRBJ2-5, is as follows: SQTIHQWPATLVQPVGSPLSLECTVEGTSNPNLYWYRQAAGRGLQLLFYSVGIGQISSEVPQNLSASRPQDRQFILSSKKLLLSDSGFYLCAWGLGLETQYFGPGTRLLVL.

V usage is TRBV20-1 and J usage is TRBJ1-2, with unresolved D. CDR3 length equals 11 residues. Germline-derived CDR1 and CDR2 are DFQATT and SNEGSKA (reference sequence). V was trimmed by 5 bases and J by 6 bases, leaving 10 bases between them. The CDR3 spells CSAFLRDGYTF. The CDR3 nucleotides read TGCAGTGCTTTCCTTCGGGATGGCTACACCTTC.

The V call is TRBV4-3, the J call TRBJ1-5, with D possibly matching TRBD1 (6 bases). The CDR3 covers 13 residues. Per the germline V gene, CDR1 is LGHNA and CDR2 is YSLEER. V shed 0 bases and J shed 6 bases, with 6 bases lying between them. The CDR3 DNA reads as TGCGCCAGCAGCCAAGACAGGGGTCAGCCCCAGCATTTT. This translates into CASSQDRGQPQHF.

The chain combines TRBV5-5 with TRBJ1-3; possible D gene TRBD1, 6 bases. The V gene's germline CDR1 is SGHKS and CDR2 YYEKEE (reference sequence). There are 15 residues in the CDR3. The V gene lost 6 bases and the J gene lost 2 bases, with 15 bases spanning the gap. The DNA of the CDR3 is TGTGCCAGCACCACCCAGGGGAACGCTGGAAACACCATATATTTT. Translated: CASTTQGNAGNTIYF.

The V gene is TRBV15, the J gene TRBJ1-5; D might be TRBD1 (5 bases). V lost 6 bases, J lost 7 bases, and 19 bases lay in between. This CDR3 has 15 residues. From germline, CDR1 is LNHNV and CDR2 YYDKDF (reference sequence). The CDR3 is CATSSRWGDLQPQHF. CDR3 bases: TGTGCCACCAGTAGTCGATGGGGGGACTTGCAGCCCCAGCATTTT.

J is TRBJ2-1 and V is TRBV12-3 or TRBV12-4; D not resolved. The CDR3 contains 12 residues. Deletions cut 5 bases from V and 3 bases from J, with 5 bases between. The CDR3 nucleotides are TGTGCCAGCAGTCCTATCTACAATGAGCAGTTCTTC. Translating it yields CASSPIYNEQFF.

The rearrangement uses TRBV28 and TRBJ1-2; D is perhaps TRBD1 (6 bases). V dropped 7 bases and J dropped 8 bases, with 20 bases sitting between them. Germline lookup yields CDR1 MDHEN and CDR2 SYDVKM. The CDR3 contains 14 residues. CDR3 sequence (DNA): TGTGCCAGCAACGAGGACAGTCCCTACTGGGGCTACACCTTC. Its translation: CASNEDSPYWGYTF.

This clone turned up a few times. The gene calls are TRBV27 and TRBJ2-7; 7 nucleotides match TRBD1. CDR1 is MNHEY, CDR2 SMNVEV, per germline (reference sequence). V was clipped by 6 bases and J by 2 bases; unmatched bases: 13. The CDR3 is made up of 16 amino acids. CDR3 sequence: CASSQPTGVRAYEQYF. The CDR3 DNA follows: TGTGCCAGCAGCCAACCAACAGGGGTGCGAGCCTACGAGCAGTACTTC.

V gene TRBV27 combines with J gene TRBJ2-7; 7 bases map to TRBD2. The germline gives CDR1 MNHEY, CDR2 SMNVEV (reference sequence). V dropped 6 bases and J dropped 3; count of bases not matched to a gene: 8. This CDR3 spans 14 amino acids. Here the CDR3 reads CASSRAGLIYEQYF. The CDR3 nucleotides are TGTGCCAGCAGCCGGGCGGGACTAATCTACGAGCAGTACTTC.

This clone came up a few times. The chain joins TRBV27 to TRBJ1-2, with 11 bases aligning to TRBD1. Trimming cost V 1 base and J 8 bases; bases outside gene matches: 3. The CDR3 has 14 amino acids. CDR1 and CDR2 (germline): MNHEY, SMNVEV (reference sequence). This CDR3 reads CASSLLDRGHGYTF. DNA of the CDR3: TGTGCCAGCAGTTTATTGGACAGGGGGCACGGCTACACCTTC.